These 9 T cell receptor beta chains were sequenced from one sample in a study of T cell changes during pregnancy in multiple sclerosis. The method was immunoSEQ multiplex PCR; TCRdb's version includes in-frame clones alone and lacks a portion of them. The data show fewer than 65,000 clones, more than 85% seen once. The sequencing here drew on peripheral blood, taken before pregnancy. Source of these receptors: a female donor with multiple sclerosis, enrolled in a pregnancy study.

V gene TRBV4-3 combines with J gene TRBJ2-3; D possibly corresponds to TRBD2 (6 bases). V was shortened by 0 bases and J by 5 bases, with 15 bases between the two germline ends. CDR1 LGHNA and CDR2 YSLEER come from the germline V gene. The CDR3 runs 16 residues. As DNA, the CDR3 is TGCGCCAGCAGCCAAGATCCCCTAAGCGGGCGAGATACGCAGTATTTT. Translating it yields CASSQDPLSGRDTQYF.

This clone was detected only once. V usage is TRBV7-2 and J usage is TRBJ2-7; TRBD2 matches at 8 bases. Germline V CDR1 and CDR2: SGHTA, FQGNSA. Unmatched junction bases numbered 1, after V lost 4 bases and J lost 2 bases. The CDR3 length is 13 residues. This CDR3 is CASSSGRAYEQYF. CDR3 DNA sequence: TGTGCCAGCAGCTCCGGGAGGGCCTACGAGCAGTACTTC.

The chain is built from TRBV4-1 and TRBJ1-2, with D possibly TRBD1 on 5 matching bases. Germline values: CDR1 MGHRA, CDR2 YSYEKL. The CDR3 sequence is 15 residues long. Trimming removed 4 bases from V and 5 bases from J, with 17 bases in between. The CDR3 protein is CASSPDGAGEYGYTF. The CDR3 nucleotides read TGCGCCAGCAGCCCGGATGGGGCAGGAGAATATGGCTACACCTTC.

The chain carries TRBV7-2 and TRBJ2-1, with TRBD1 matching over 12 bases. The CDR3 is made up of 15 amino acids. Germline V gene data show CDR1 as SGHTA and CDR2 as FQGNSA. J lost 6 bases, V lost 4 bases, and 4 bases had no gene match. The CDR3 reads CASSSGQGARNEQFF. The CDR3 nucleotides read TGTGCCAGCAGCTCGGGACAGGGGGCGCGCAATGAGCAGTTCTTC.

The rearrangement joins TRBV4-2 to TRBJ2-2; TRBD2 matches 7 bases. CDR1 and CDR2 (germline): LGHNA, YNFKEQ. The CDR3 has 18 amino acids. Unmatched junction bases numbered 12, after V lost 0 bases and J lost 5 bases. CDR3 DNA: TGTGCCAGCAGCCAAGAGGGTGGGGTTAGCGGGTTTACCGGGGAGCTGTTTTTT. This gives the protein CASSQEGGVSGFTGELFF.

This chain joins TRBV7-9 and TRBJ2-7, with D possibly being TRBD2 (5 bases). V was clipped by 1 base and J by 5 bases, with 12 bases between them. Germline loops: CDR1 SEHNR, CDR2 FQNEAQ (reference sequence). The CDR3 consists of 14 residues. This CDR3 is CASSLGRGFDEQYF. DNA of the CDR3: TGTGCCAGCAGCTTAGGGAGAGGGTTCGACGAGCAGTACTTC.

The chain couples TRBV5-1 to TRBJ2-7; 7 bases are a match to TRBD1. CDR1 SGHRS and CDR2 YFSETQ come from the germline V gene. The ends lost 5 bases at V and 2 bases at J; junction bases unmatched: 10. The CDR3 loop spans 15 amino acids. This CDR3 is CASRYSGQTTYEQYF. The CDR3 nucleotides are TGCGCCAGCAGGTATTCGGGACAGACGACCTACGAGCAGTACTTC.

V usage is TRBV15 and J usage is TRBJ2-1; 7 positions match TRBD1. V was pared by 0 bases and J by 6 bases, with 5 bases of the junction left unmatched. In germline, CDR1 is LNHNV, CDR2 YYDKDF (reference sequence). The CDR3 loop spans 15 amino acids. In DNA, the CDR3 is TGTGCCACCAGCAGAGAGCGGGCAGGGGGCAATGAGCAGTTCTTC. This codes for CATSRERAGGNEQFF.

This chain connects TRBV6-5 to TRBJ1-5; tentative D call: TRBD1 (5 bases). With 4 bases removed from V and 3 bases from J, the gap between germline ends came to 10 bases. The CDR3 has 14 amino acids. Germline V CDR1 and CDR2: MNHEY, SVGAGI. CDR3 DNA: TGTGCCAGCAGTTTCGACAGATACAATCAGCCCCAGCATTTT. This translates into CASSFDRYNQPQHF.